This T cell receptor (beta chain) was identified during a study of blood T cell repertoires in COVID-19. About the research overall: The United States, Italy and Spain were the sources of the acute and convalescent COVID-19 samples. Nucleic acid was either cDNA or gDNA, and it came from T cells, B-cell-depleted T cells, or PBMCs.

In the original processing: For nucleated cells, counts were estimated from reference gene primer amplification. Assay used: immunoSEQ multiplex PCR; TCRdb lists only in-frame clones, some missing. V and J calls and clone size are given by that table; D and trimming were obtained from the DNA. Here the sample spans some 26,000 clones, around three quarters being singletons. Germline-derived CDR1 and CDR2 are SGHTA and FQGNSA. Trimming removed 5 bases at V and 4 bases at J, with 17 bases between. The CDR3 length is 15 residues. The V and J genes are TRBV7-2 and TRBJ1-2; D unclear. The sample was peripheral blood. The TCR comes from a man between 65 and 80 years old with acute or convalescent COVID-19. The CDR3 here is CASSRRVQVSYGYTF. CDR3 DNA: TGTGCCAGCAGCCGGCGTGTGCAGGTGTCCTATGGCTACACCTTC.